A selection of T cell receptor beta chains follows, all from one sample in a study of blood T cell repertoires in COVID-19. Profiled with immunoSEQ multiplex PCR; TCRdb holds only in-frame clones, not every one. There are roughly 120,000 clones in the sample; about 85% occur only once, and about 3.8% lies in the top ten. The sequenced material came from peripheral blood. All receptors come from a man aged 60 to 75 with acute or convalescent COVID-19. Both conserved end residues are trimmed from each CDR3.

v_call	j_call	cdr3_aa
TRBV28	TRBJ2-2	ASSRAGPRTGELF
TRBV19	TRBJ1-5	ASSSPGVDYSNQPQH
TRBV25-1	TRBJ1-3	ASSGSGPSGNTIY
TRBV9	TRBJ2-1	ASSSTGLNEQF
TRBV4-3	TRBJ2-3	ASSRRVLTDTQY
TRBV28	TRBJ2-7	ASSLPGLAAPDEQY
TRBV5-5	TRBJ2-6	ASSRTDRGSGGANVLT
TRBV7-2	TRBJ2-5	ASSLGTGRAETQY
TRBV7-3	TRBJ1-5	ASSSGVNQPQH
TRBV12-5	TRBJ2-5	ASGSGTSGLQETQY
TRBV24-1	TRBJ2-7	ATSDRPGLAGADYEQY